The 2 T cell receptor beta chains in this list originate from one sample, sequenced in a study of OX40 agonist ivuxolimab in advanced cancers. Some clones are missing from TCRdb's copy, which holds only in-frame ones; the method was immunoSEQ multiplex PCR. Here the sample spans about 60,000 clones, 91% being singletons. The input for sequencing was CD4+ or CD8+ T cells sorted from blood, taken in a trial of the OX40 agonist ivuxolimab. Receptor source: an adult with an advanced solid tumor such as melanoma, head and neck, liver or kidney cancer.

The chain couples TRBV6-5 to TRBJ1-2, with D maybe TRBD1 (6 bases). CDR3 length: 11 residues. Germline CDR1 and CDR2: MNHEY and SVGAGI. The V end lost 6 bases, the J end lost 5 bases, and 7 bases lay between the germline ends. This CDR3 reads CASSTGYGYTF. As DNA, the CDR3 is TGTGCCAGCAGCACAGGGTATGGCTACACCTTC.

This chain joins TRBV18 and TRBJ2-5, with 7 bases matching TRBD1. Germline CDR1 reads KGHSH; CDR2 reads LQKENI. The CDR3 loop spans 14 amino acids. V was pared by 3 bases and J by 2 bases, with 3 bases of the junction left unmatched. CDR3 DNA: TGTGCCAGCTCACCGGGGACAGCACAAGAGACCCAGTACTTC. Translation gives CASSPGTAQETQYF.